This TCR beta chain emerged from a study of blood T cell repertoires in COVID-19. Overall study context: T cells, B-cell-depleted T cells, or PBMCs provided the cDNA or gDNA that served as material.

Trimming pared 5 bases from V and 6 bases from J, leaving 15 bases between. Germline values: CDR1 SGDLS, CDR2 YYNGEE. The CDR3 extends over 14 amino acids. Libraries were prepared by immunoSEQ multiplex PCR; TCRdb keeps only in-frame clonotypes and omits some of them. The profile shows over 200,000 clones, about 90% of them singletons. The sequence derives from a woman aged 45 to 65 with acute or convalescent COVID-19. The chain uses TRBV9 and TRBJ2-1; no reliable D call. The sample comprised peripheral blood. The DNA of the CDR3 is TGTGCCAGCAGTTCCGGTCTCATCGCCAATGAGCAGTTCTTC. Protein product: CASSSGLIANEQFF.